What follows describes a single T cell receptor (beta chain). Its antigen remains undetermined. Nothing much larger sits one base from this clone, and base qualities are not available. Trimming removed 3 bases from V and 0 bases from J, leaving 14 bases between the germline ends. The CDR3 runs 16 amino acids, cysteine and phenylalanine included. The kept DNA is CDR3 alone, 48 bases in frame from the first base. CDR1 and CDR2 are read off the germline V gene (reference sequence) as SEHNR and FQNEAQ. The data stem from a study of cytomegalovirus exposure and HLA in healthy donors (dated by TCRdb to about 2017). About the investigation overall: An earlier analysis of several hundred of the donors reported 250 to 300 Gb of sequence data and some 120 million unique TCR beta sequences from about 179 million T cells. Approximately 300 gigabases of sequencing data and approximately 91 million unique TCR sequences made up an early release that covered about 640 HLA-typed donors. The number of typed donors differed by locus: about 620-640 for A, B, C, DRB1 and DQB1; approximately 520 for DQA1; some 590 for DPA1; and roughly 450 for DPB1. The study aimed to test whether cataloging public T cell receptors could reveal signatures of past pathogen exposure. A later analysis re-examined previously published TCR beta repertoires from roughly 720 donors and added high-resolution HLA genotyping to investigate patterns of TCR occurrence. To predict cytomegalovirus infection status, the study combined high-throughput TCR immunosequencing, statistical association of individual TCRs with disease status, and machine learning. All discovery cohort repertoires had been generated on a single sequencing platform. HLA typing included class I and class II loci at four-digit resolution. Alongside the repertoire data, information on donor age, sex, ethnicity and CMV serostatus was compiled. Roughly five DR-DQ haplotypes were treated as single units for association and clustering because of strong linkage in the cohort. To decide whether each TCR beta V gene segment behaved as functional or pseudogenic, an earlier analysis of fewer than 750 of the donors relied on high-throughput TCR beta sequencing. A later genetic analysis took genome-wide SNP genotypes for about 55% of the roughly 670 donors and used that subset as a discovery cohort. On average, roughly 250,000 unique TCR beta nucleotide sequences were sequenced per donor among a few hundred genotyped donors of the cohort, with 15% to 20% of those sequences being non-productive. The genetic ancestry cluster associated with self-reported Caucasian donors included 80% to 90% of the roughly 410 genotyped donors. Using immunosequencing, the study profiled T cell repertoires from 666 subjects and related those repertoires to cytomegalovirus serostatus. Rather than using new phenotypic data, the later analysis identified candidate immune exposures from TCR beta sequences and from how often those sequences occurred across donors. Besides the first cohort of approximately 670 subjects, a separate validation cohort made up of roughly 120 different subjects was used.

Overall study outcomes, separate from this receptor: A further reported finding was that TCR beta sequences accurately predicted the HLA-A and HLA-B alleles for most subjects in the first cohort. Because counts were too low, around 18 rarely observed V segments, including chromosome 9 orphons, were left out of the earlier analysis of over 550 of the donors. Cytomegalovirus status was reported to be diagnosed by the classifier with high specificity and sensitivity in both the original and validation cohorts. According to a later analysis, most CMV-associated TCR beta chains appeared to be HLA-restricted, and the HLA associations seemed to be driven largely by CMV exposure. In this cohort, only TCR beta chains were sequenced, and detectable features were limited by the absence of alpha or paired-chain data. Strong co-occurrence of HLA alleles, especially DR and DQ, made assigning TCR associations to individual alleles difficult. Because HLA typing was missing for some donors at each locus, association tests included only the typed subset. In an earlier analysis of roughly 560 of the donors, most TCR beta V segments were observed in productive rearrangements about 90% or about 30% of the time, broadly matching IMGT annotations. An association between a missense DCLRE1C variant and V-gene and J-gene trimming of TCR beta chains was found in a later genetic analysis and replicated in an independent cohort. Linkage disequilibrium might explain the correlated functional status among segregating V segments, but an unknown experimental factor could not be ruled out. In a later genetic analysis, fewer N-insertions in productive TCRs were reported among donors in an Asian-associated ancestry cluster than the approximately 710-donor mean. Immune exposure information for the cohort was limited to CMV serostatus. Presence/absence analyses assumed roughly uniform sequencing depth across donors, an assumption that may not hold. Because the 87-base-pair reads could not distinguish some IMGT-functional V segments, including TRBV6-2 and TRBV6-3, those segments were excluded. The sequencing pipeline was judged likely to have produced a cluster of highly shared sequence variants as a technical artifact. The authors suggested that the approach could potentially be generalized to other disease states and immunological phenotypes. Several of the top co-occurrence clusters appeared to be linked to parvovirus B19, influenza, CMV and Epstein-Barr virus, according to a later analysis. Compared with equally common non-associated chains, HLA-associated TCR beta chains in a later analysis were more clonally expanded and had lower generation probabilities. In a later analysis, TCR association rates were found to vary across HLA loci, with the most associated TCRs seen for DRB1 alleles and the fewest for HLA-C alleles. A total of fewer than 200 TCR beta chains were listed by the study as associated with cytomegalovirus. A later analysis associated 15,000 to 20,000 TCR beta sequences with specific HLA alleles at a false discovery rate of 0.05. In vitro tests confirmed that a few of the cytomegalovirus-associated TCR beta chains recognize cytomegalovirus antigens. Most TCR sequences were observed very rarely across donors, whereas some public TCRs were present in many individuals.

The cohort comprised some 730 healthy bone marrow donors. Cohort members were all nominally healthy when sampled, although unrecorded immune exposures were likely present. The donor tested CMV seronegative, placing the donor among the 350 or so seronegative members of the cohort. A peripheral blood sample was provided by each donor, and peripheral blood mononuclear cells were used for TCR beta sequencing. The Qiagen DNeasy Blood Extraction Kit was used to extract genomic DNA from the blood cell samples. The receptor library was made with the immunoSEQ multiplex PCR assay. For the multiplex PCR, a mixture combining 60 forward primers for TCR Vbeta segments and 13 reverse primers for TCR Jbeta segments was used. The CDR3 region of rearranged TCR beta genes was amplified from genomic DNA by a multiplex PCR assay. The Illumina HiSeq System was used to sequence the amplified TCR beta libraries as 87-base-pair reads. The original methods were these. A later analysis tallied 75 million to 95 million unique TCR beta chains across the roughly 610 repertoires, and some 10 million of those chains were shared by two or more donors. A nearest-neighbor algorithm error-corrected the raw reads and collapsed the reads into unique sequences, merging closely related sequences to remove PCR and sequencing errors. CDR3 sequences were aligned to IMGT reference sequences to assign V, D and J gene segments. Each retained sequence needed at least a six-nucleotide match to both a V gene segment and a J gene segment. A rearrangement counted as productive if the CDR3 had no stop codons and remained in frame with V and J, and every other rearrangement counted as non-productive. CDR3 was defined according to IMGT convention as the region running from the second conserved V-encoded cysteine to the conserved J-encoded phenylalanine. In an earlier analysis of around 570 of the donors, sequences lacking an unambiguous match to a single V gene segment were excluded. An earlier analysis of 450 to 650 of the donors called V segments functional above 56.7% productive rearrangements and segregating when the between-donor standard deviation exceeded 5%. To diagnose cytomegalovirus status from the catalog of TCR beta chain sequences, a statistical classification framework was built. V and J gene assignment, in a later analysis, came from comparing TCR nucleotide sequences with IMGT/GENE-DB human TR gene sequences. A later analysis assigned CDR3 sequences and most-parsimonious VDJ recombination scenarios with the TCRdist pipeline. In a later analysis, each TCR beta chain was defined by its CDR3 amino acid sequence together with its V-gene family, and reads without a unique V-gene family were excluded. As a way to deal with suspected cross-contamination and a sequencing artifact, a later analysis dropped 500 to 700 nucleotide sequences that were highly shared and had low generation probability. For each public chain, a later analysis derived a clonal expansion index from normalized ranks of inferred template counts within each repertoire. A later analysis computed generation probabilities with a VDJ recombination model fitted to out-of-frame rearrangements, and checked the results against IGoR. Hypergeometric tests were used in a later analysis to score TCR-TCR, TCR-HLA and TCR-CMV co-occurrence, with a repertoire-size bias correction applied to the TCR pairs. False discovery rates were estimated in a later analysis by permuting HLA or CMV assignments 20 times. In a later analysis, co-occurring TCRs were grouped using DBSCAN, and TCRdist sequence similarity was added for clustering within HLA-allele-positive subsets. Repertoires with fewer than 30,000 or more than 120,000 public chains were left out of co-occurrence clustering, as were about five repertoires with anomalous nucleotide sharing. TCRdb re-hosts the immuneACCESS table, in-frame sequences only. Its copies lack some clones; in the studies checked, an unresolved V gene accounts for under half of them, and the cause for the rest is not known. That table supplies the V and J calls and clone size; D and trimming were determined from the DNA. This sample comprises approximately 150,000 clones, roughly 80% of them detected only once. Approximately 2.9% of the sample belongs to the ten largest clones.

The origin of this receptor is a woman under 40 in good health and CMV-seronegative. Sequences were obtained from PBMCs. The chain is made from TRBV7-9 and TRBJ1-1; a tentative D call is TRBD1 (6 bases match). In nucleotide form, the sequence is TGTGCCAGCAGCTTTCCTGCTTGGACAGTGAACACTGAAGCTTTCTTT. Translated, this gives CASSFPAWTVNTEAFF.